These T cell receptor beta chains were read from a single sample in a study of somatic mutations in cytotoxic T cells in rheumatoid arthritis. Profiled with immunoSEQ multiplex PCR; TCRdb holds only in-frame clones, not every one. The data contain about 7,400 clones, 75% to 90% of them singletons. The specimen was CD8+ T cells sorted from blood. These receptors came from a man aged 35 to 55 with rheumatoid arthritis. The CDR3 runs from the conserved cysteine through the conserved F or W. D genes are given only for firm matches. Expanded clones are given a class, and other clones once, few, many or no size at all.

v_call	d_call	j_call	clone_size	cdr3_nt	cdr3_aa
TRBV7-8	TRBD1	TRBJ1-5	few	TGTGCCAGCAGACCCGACAGGGCTGGCAATCAGCCCCAGCATTTT	CASRPDRAGNQPQHF
TRBV28	TRBD1	TRBJ1-3	few	TGTGCCAGCAGCCTGCAGGGGGACACCATATATTTT	CASSLQGDTIYF
TRBV27	-	TRBJ1-2	-	TGTGCCAGCAGTGCAGGGACTGCGTATGGCTACACCTTC	CASSAGTAYGYTF
TRBV12-5	-	TRBJ1-3	-	TGTGCTAGTGGTGATTGGGACATACGGAACACCATATATTTT	CASGDWDIRNTIYF
TRBV7-9	-	TRBJ2-1	-	TGTGCCAGCAGCCCCGGCGGGTACAATGAGCAGTTCTTC	CASSPGGYNEQFF
TRBV2	-	TRBJ2-5	once	TGTGCCAGCAGTGAACTGGAGACCCAGTACTTC	CASSELETQYF
TRBV5-4	-	TRBJ2-1	-	TGTGCCAGCAGCTTGGCAGGTGGAAATGAGCAGTTCTTC	CASSLAGGNEQFF
TRBV28	TRBD2	TRBJ2-2	-	TGTGCCAGCAGCCCCGGGACTAGCGGGGGCCCGAACACCGGGGAGCTGTTTTTT	CASSPGTSGGPNTGELFF
TRBV2	TRBD2	TRBJ2-1	-	TGTGCCAGTGTGCTAGCGGGGGGGCCCCATGAGCAGTTCTTC	CASVLAGGPHEQFF
TRBV9	-	TRBJ1-6	-	TGTGCCAGCAGCGTAGACGGAGCGCCCGGGTCACCCCTCCACTTT	CASSVDGAPGSPLHF
TRBV7-6	-	TRBJ2-1	once	TGTGCCAGCAGCCGGACAGCCTACAATGAGCAGTTCTTC	CASSRTAYNEQFF
TRBV6-5	TRBD1	TRBJ2-1	-	TGTGCCAGCAGTTACGGGACAGGGGGTTACAATGAGCAGTTCTTC	CASSYGTGGYNEQFF
TRBV4-2	-	TRBJ1-2	-	TGTGCCAGCAGCCAATATAAGGGGGGGGAAGACTTCTATGGCTACACCTTC	CASSQYKGGEDFYGYTF
TRBV13	-	TRBJ1-5	-	TGTGCCAGCAGCTTAGGACAGGGAAGTAGGCCCCAGCATTTT	CASSLGQGSRPQHF
TRBV6-5	-	TRBJ1-5	-	TGTGCCAGCAGTCCCAAGACAGGTAGCAATCAGCCCCAGCATTTT	CASSPKTGSNQPQHF
TRBV2	TRBD1	TRBJ1-5	-	TGTGCCAGCAGCGATACAGGACAGGCCCTCAATCAGCCCCAGCATTTT	CASSDTGQALNQPQHF
TRBV30	TRBD1	TRBJ1-1	-	TGTGCCTGGAGTGAACACAGACAGGGCATTGATTCTGAAGCTTTCTTT	CAWSEHRQGIDSEAFF
TRBV7-9	-	TRBJ2-5	once	TGTGCCAGCAGCCAGGGGGGTGAGACCCAGTACTTC	CASSQGGETQYF
TRBV9	TRBD2	TRBJ2-7	-	TGTGCCAGCAGCGTGGGGACTAGCGATTTCTACGAGCAGTACTTC	CASSVGTSDFYEQYF
TRBV7-6	-	TRBJ2-3	-	TGTGCCAGCAGCTTAGCCGTGGACTATACAGATACGCAGTATTTT	CASSLAVDYTDTQYF
TRBV29-1	-	TRBJ2-7	-	TGCAGCGTTGAAAACCAGGGTACCTCCTACGAGCAGTACTTC	CSVENQGTSYEQYF
TRBV9	TRBD1	TRBJ1-5	-	TGTGCCAGCGCCCGGGACAGCTTGAATCAGCCCCAGCATTTT	CASARDSLNQPQHF
TRBV15	-	TRBJ1-1	-	TGTGCCACCAGCAGCATGAACACTGAAGCTTTCTTT	CATSSMNTEAFF
TRBV7-7	-	TRBJ2-1	-	TGTGCCAGCAGCTCCTCCCCGGACAGAGACAATGAGCAGTTCTTC	CASSSSPDRDNEQFF
TRBV15	-	TRBJ1-3	-	TGTGCCACCAGTTCGGACAGATCGGCTGGAAACACCATATATTTT	CATSSDRSAGNTIYF
TRBV19	TRBD2	TRBJ2-3	-	TGTGCCAGTAGTATAGTAGCGGGGTACACAGATACGCAGTATTTT	CASSIVAGYTDTQYF
TRBV2	-	TRBJ2-2	-	TGTGCCAGCAGTGAAGGGACAAGGAGCGGGGAGCTGTTTTTT	CASSEGTRSGELFF
TRBV4-1	-	TRBJ2-1	-	TGCGCCAGCAGCCAAGATACCGACAGCTACAATGAGCAGTTCTTC	CASSQDTDSYNEQFF
TRBV21-1	-	TRBJ2-3	-	TGTGCCAAGAGACTAGCGGGGGATTCTGATACGCAGTATTTT	CAKRLAGDSDTQYF
TRBV4-2	TRBD2	TRBJ2-1	once	TGTGCCAGCAGCCAAGACGCGGGGGGGCGGGATGAGCAGTTCTTC	CASSQDAGGRDEQFF
TRBV7-9	-	TRBJ2-3	-	TGTGCCAGCAGCAAGGGGGGGGAAGCAGATACGCAGTATTTT	CASSKGGEADTQYF
TRBV4-1	TRBD2	TRBJ2-5	-	TGCGCCAGCAGCCAAGAGACTAGCGGGGGGGACCAAGAGACCCAGTACTTC	CASSQETSGGDQETQYF
TRBV19	TRBD2	TRBJ2-3	-	TGTGCCAGTAGTCCAACGCGATCCTCTAGACTAGCCAGCCAAGATACGCAGTATTTT	CASSPTRSSRLASQDTQYF
TRBV9	TRBD1	TRBJ2-1	-	TGTGCCAGCAGCGTAGACGATATAGGGACAGGGATCTACAATGAGCAGTTCTTC	CASSVDDIGTGIYNEQFF
TRBV18	TRBD2	TRBJ2-5	-	TGTGCCAGCTCAGCCGGGGGGGCCCTTTACCAAGAGACCCAGTACTTC	CASSAGGALYQETQYF
TRBV6-5	-	TRBJ1-1	-	TGTGCCAGCAGTTACGGTGGCAGACAGGACGATGAAGCTTTCTTT	CASSYGGRQDDEAFF
TRBV7-9	-	TRBJ1-6	-	TGTGCCAGCAGCTTGACGGAGGGAGGTTCCTATAATTCACCCCTCCACTTT	CASSLTEGGSYNSPLHF
TRBV6-1	TRBD2	TRBJ2-3	-	TGTGCCAGCAGTGATAACGGGGGGGCCGATAACACAGATACGCAGTATTTT	CASSDNGGADNTDTQYF
TRBV7-6	-	TRBJ2-5	-	TGTGCCAGCAGCTTAGATGGTAGCCTCCAAGAGACCCAGTACTTC	CASSLDGSLQETQYF
TRBV7-9	TRBD2	TRBJ2-5	-	TGTGCCAGCAGCTTGGCTAGCGGTCTCCAAGAGACCCAGTACTTC	CASSLASGLQETQYF
TRBV9	-	TRBJ2-2	-	TGTGCCAGCAGCGGGAGCGGCGTGGAGCTGTTTTTT	CASSGSGVELFF
TRBV2	TRBD2	TRBJ2-7	-	TGTGCCAGCAGTGACACGGGGGGGAAGTACTTC	CASSDTGGKYF
TRBV28	-	TRBJ1-1	-	TGTGCCAGCAGTCCCACTTTGGTGCGGGTTTACACTGAAGCTTTCTTT	CASSPTLVRVYTEAFF
TRBV28	TRBD1	TRBJ1-2	-	TGTGCCATAAAGACAGGGGGCTCTGGCTACACCTTC	CAIKTGGSGYTF
TRBV10-3	TRBD1	TRBJ1-1	-	TGTGCCGTTTCAGGGGGCAGGGAGAACACTGAAGCTTTCTTT	CAVSGGRENTEAFF
TRBV7-8	-	TRBJ1-1	-	TGTGCCAGCAGCTTAGGATCAGGGATGAACACTGAAGCTTTCTTT	CASSLGSGMNTEAFF
TRBV30	-	TRBJ2-1	-	TGTGCCTGGTCCCATATAGGGGGTGAGCAGTTCTTC	CAWSHIGGEQFF
TRBV10-3	TRBD1	TRBJ2-1	-	TGTGCCATCAGTGAGTTCGCAGGGGGCGGTGAGCAGTTCTTC	CAISEFAGGGEQFF
TRBV6-1	-	TRBJ2-7	few	TGTGCCAGCAGTGAAGGATCTTGGACTACCTACGAGCAGTACTTC	CASSEGSWTTYEQYF